This T cell receptor beta chain was identified during a study of CD8+CD57+ T cells in acquired aplastic anemia. V shed 4 bases and J 6 bases; nucleotides not matched to a gene: 11. Germline CDR1 SEHNR, CDR2 FQNEAQ (reference sequence). This CDR3 region has 15 residues. CDR3 and TCR beta VDJ profiling relied on a genomic DNA template. TCRdb analysed the reads with MiXCR anew, one entry per CDR3 protein. The sample lists around 230,000 distinct CDR3 sequences; approximately 57% were seen once. Overall study results and limits: Found in both controls and patients were twenty-nine CD8+ CDR3 sequences. CD8+ Simpson's diversity did not differ significantly between patients and controls.

Notes on this clonotype: Its antigen is as yet unknown.

The sequence was obtained from a human donor in good health. The chain joins TRBV7-9 to TRBJ1-2; 7 nucleotides align to TRBD1. The sequencing input was sorted CD4+, CD8+, or CD8+CD57+ T cells (not recorded which) from PBMCs. The CDR3: CASSSTLTGQDGYTF. DNA for the CDR3: TGTGCCAGCAGCTCAACCCTGACAGGGCAAGATGGCTACACCTTC.